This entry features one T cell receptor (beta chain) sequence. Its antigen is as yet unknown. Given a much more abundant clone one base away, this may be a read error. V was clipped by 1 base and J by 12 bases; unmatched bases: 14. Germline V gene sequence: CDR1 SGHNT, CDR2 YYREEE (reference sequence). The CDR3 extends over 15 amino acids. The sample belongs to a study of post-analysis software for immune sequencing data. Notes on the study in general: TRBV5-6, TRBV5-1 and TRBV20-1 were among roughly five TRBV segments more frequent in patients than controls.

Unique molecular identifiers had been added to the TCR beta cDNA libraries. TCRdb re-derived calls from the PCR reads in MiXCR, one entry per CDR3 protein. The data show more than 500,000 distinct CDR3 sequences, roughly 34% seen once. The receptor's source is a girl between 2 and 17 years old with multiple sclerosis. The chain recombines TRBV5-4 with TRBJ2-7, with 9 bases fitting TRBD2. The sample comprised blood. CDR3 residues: CASSLKAGGTETRYF. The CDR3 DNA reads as TGTGCCAGCAGCTTGAAAGCGGGGGGCACGGAGACCCGGTACTTC.